This T cell receptor (beta chain) was identified in a study of vaccination effects on CD4 cells after COVID-19. General study points: Missing from the study were early post-infection timepoints, and its convalescent patients were few.

Ahead of sequencing, the ViraFEST assay grew antigen-specific CD4+ T cells using viral peptide pools. Having been cultured for 10 days, the cells underwent CD4+ T cell isolation. Vaccine recipients lacked prior SARS-CoV-2 infection and had negative nucleocapsid antibodies. As regards this clone: Its antigen remains unknown.

Clones were read by immunoSEQ multiplex PCR, and TCRdb kept only the in-frame ones, dropping some. The sample has over 45,000 clones, 70% seen once. This CDR3 is built from 15 residues. The V gene lost 3 bases and the J gene lost 0 bases, with 9 bases spanning the gap. Per the germline V gene, CDR1 is MDHEN and CDR2 is SYDVKM. The source is a human donor who received a COVID-19 vaccine. Source: CD4+ T cells from PBMCs cultured with SARS-CoV-2 spike peptides, taken before COVID-19 vaccination. This sequence joins TRBV28 and TRBJ1-5; D remains unclear. The CDR3 DNA sequence: TGTGCCAGCAGTTTTACCGTCGATAGCAATCAGCCCCAGCATTTT. Encoded protein: CASSFTVDSNQPQHF.